This TCR beta chain was retrieved from a study of regulatory T cells in long-lasting Graves disease. Time point defined: newly diagnosed GD, antithyroid drugs for less than 3 months. RNA extracted from PBMCs served as the sequencing template. Overall study findings and caveats: Accuracy was perhaps lowered by the small sample size.

This clonotype came up many times. As yet, its antigen is unknown. The CDR3 consists of 14 residues. Germline V lookup: CDR1 GTSNPN, CDR2 SVGIG (reference sequence). The V and J ends lost 4 bases and 3 bases respectively, with 12 bases between them. Investigators prepared the TCR beta libraries by applying iRepertoire HTBI primers and Arm-PCR of CDR3 regions. Each CDR3 protein gets one entry after TCRdb re-called the multiplex PCR reads with MiXCR. The sample contains fewer than 650,000 distinct CDR3 sequences, about 16% of which appear only once. These same data were also listed under a study on T cells in Graves' hyperthyroidism and ophthalmopathy. That source adds: Exclusion followed for patients with uncontrolled infection, other autoimmune disease, pregnancy or lactation.

The chain joins TRBV30 to TRBJ2-2; D unclear. Sequenced material: peripheral blood mononuclear cells (PBMCs), taken at new diagnosis, from a patient treated with antithyroid drugs. This TCR came from a man between 18 and 29 years old with Graves disease. The CDR3 nucleotides are TGTGCCTGGACCTATGGGCAGTACACCGGGGAGCTGTTTTTT. It codes for CAWTYGQYTGELFF.